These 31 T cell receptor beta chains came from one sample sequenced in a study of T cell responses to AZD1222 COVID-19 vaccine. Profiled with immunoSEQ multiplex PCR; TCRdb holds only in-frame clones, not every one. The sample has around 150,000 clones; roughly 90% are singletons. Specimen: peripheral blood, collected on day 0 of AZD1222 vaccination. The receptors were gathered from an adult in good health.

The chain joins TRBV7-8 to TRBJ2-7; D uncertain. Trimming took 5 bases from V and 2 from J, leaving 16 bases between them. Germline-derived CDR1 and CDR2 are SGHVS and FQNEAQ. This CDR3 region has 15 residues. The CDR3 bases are TGTGCCAGCAGCCCCTCTGGAGTACTTGCCTACGAGCAGTACTTC. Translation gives CASSPSGVLAYEQYF.

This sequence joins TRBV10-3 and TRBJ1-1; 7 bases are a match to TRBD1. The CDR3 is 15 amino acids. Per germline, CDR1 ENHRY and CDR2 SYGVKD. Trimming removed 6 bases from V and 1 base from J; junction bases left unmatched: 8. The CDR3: CAIRTGGTENTEAFF. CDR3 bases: TGTGCCATCAGGACCGGTGGGACAGAGAACACTGAAGCTTTCTTT.

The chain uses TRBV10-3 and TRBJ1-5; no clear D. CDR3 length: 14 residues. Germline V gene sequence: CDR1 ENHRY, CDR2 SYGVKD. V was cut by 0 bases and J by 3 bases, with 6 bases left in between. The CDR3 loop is CAISESGLNQPQHF. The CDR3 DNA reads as TGTGCCATCAGTGAGTCAGGCCTCAATCAGCCCCAGCATTTT.

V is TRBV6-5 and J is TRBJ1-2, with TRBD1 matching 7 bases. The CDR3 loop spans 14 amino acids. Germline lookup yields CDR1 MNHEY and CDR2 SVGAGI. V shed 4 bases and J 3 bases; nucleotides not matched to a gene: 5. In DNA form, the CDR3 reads TGTGCCAGCAGTTCGACAGGGTGGGACTATGGCTACACCTTC. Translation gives CASSSTGWDYGYTF.

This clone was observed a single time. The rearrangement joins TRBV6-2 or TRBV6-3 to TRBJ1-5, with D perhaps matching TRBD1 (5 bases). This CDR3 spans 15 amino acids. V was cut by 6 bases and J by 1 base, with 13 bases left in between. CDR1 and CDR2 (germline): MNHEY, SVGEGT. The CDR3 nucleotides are TGTGCCAGCAGCCCCGGGGGAGAGAGCAATCAGCCCCAGCATTTT. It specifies CASSPGGESNQPQHF.

The DNA of the CDR3 is TGCGCCAGCAGCCGAGGACAGGGCTCCTATGGCTACACCTTC. Translation: CASSRGQGSYGYTF. The chain uses TRBV5-1 and TRBJ1-2; TRBD1 matches at 8 bases. Per the germline V gene, CDR1 is SGHRS and CDR2 is YFSETQ. V dropped 4 bases and J dropped 4; count of bases not matched to a gene: 6. This CDR3 is 14 amino acids long.

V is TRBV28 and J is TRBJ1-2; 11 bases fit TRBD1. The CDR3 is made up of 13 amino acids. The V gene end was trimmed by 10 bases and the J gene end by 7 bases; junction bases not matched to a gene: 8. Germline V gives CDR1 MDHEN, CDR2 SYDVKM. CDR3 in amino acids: CATGTGGFGGYTF. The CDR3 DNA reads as TGTGCCACCGGGACAGGGGGGTTTGGTGGCTACACCTTC.

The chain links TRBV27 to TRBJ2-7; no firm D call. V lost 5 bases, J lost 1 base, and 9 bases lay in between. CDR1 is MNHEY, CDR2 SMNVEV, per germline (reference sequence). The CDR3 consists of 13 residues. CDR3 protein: CASSPPHSYEQYF. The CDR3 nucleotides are TGTGCCAGCAGTCCTCCTCATTCCTACGAGCAGTACTTC.

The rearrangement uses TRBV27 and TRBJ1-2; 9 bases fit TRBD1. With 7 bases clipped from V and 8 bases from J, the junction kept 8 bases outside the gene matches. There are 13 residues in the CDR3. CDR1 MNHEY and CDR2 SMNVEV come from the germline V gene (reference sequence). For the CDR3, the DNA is TGTGCCAGCAAAACAGGGGGCGCGGACGGCTACACCTTC. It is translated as CASKTGGADGYTF.

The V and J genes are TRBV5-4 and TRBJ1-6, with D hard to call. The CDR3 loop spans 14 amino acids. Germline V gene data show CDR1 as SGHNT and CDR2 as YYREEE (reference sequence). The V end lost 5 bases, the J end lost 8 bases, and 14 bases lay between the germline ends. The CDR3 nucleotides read TGTGCCAGCAGAAGGACCGGTGGGGATTCACCCCTCCACTTT. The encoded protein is CASRRTGGDSPLHF.

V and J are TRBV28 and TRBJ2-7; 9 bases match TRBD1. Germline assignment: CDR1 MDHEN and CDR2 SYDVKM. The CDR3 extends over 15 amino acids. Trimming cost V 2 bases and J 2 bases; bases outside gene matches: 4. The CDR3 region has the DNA TGTGCCAGCAGTTTAAGACAGGGGGATACCTACGAGCAGTACTTC. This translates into CASSLRQGDTYEQYF.

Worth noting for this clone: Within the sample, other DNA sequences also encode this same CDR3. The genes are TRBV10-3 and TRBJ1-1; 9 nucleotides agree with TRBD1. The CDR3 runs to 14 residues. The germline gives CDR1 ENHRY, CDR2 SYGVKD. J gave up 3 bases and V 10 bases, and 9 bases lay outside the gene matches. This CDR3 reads CATLLDRGYTEAFF. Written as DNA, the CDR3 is TGTGCCACCCTATTGGACAGGGGATACACTGAAGCTTTCTTT.

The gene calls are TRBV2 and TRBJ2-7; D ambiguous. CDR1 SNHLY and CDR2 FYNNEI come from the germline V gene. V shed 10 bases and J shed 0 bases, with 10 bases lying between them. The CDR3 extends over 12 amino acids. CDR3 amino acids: CATTPGSYEQYF. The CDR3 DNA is TGTGCCACCACCCCGGGCTCCTACGAGCAGTACTTC.

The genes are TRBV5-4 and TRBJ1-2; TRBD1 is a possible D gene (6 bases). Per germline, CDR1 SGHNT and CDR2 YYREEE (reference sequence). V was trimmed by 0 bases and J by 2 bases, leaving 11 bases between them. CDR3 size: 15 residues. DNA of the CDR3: TGTGCCAGCAGCTTGGACAGCAGGGGCAACTATGGCTACACCTTC. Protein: CASSLDSRGNYGYTF. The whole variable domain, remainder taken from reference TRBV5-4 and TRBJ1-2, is ETGVTQSPTHLIKTRGQQVTLRCSSQSGHNTVSWYQQALGQGPQFIFQYYREEENGRGNFPPRFSGLQFPNYSSELNVNALELDDSALYLCASSLDSRGNYGYTFGSGTRLTVV.

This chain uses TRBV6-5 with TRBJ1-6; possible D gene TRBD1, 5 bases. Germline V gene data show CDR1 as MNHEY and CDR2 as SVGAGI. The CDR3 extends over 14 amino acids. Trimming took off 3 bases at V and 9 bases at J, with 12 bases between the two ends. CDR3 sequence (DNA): TGTGCCAGCAGTTATCAGGGATGGCGTTCACCCCTCCACTTT. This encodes CASSYQGWRSPLHF.

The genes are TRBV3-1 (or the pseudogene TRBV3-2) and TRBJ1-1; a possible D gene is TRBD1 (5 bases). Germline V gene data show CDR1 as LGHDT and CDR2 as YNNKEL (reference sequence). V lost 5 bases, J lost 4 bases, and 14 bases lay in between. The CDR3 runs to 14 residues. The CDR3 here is CASSIVGDGTEAFF. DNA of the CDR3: TGTGCCAGCAGCATTGTAGGGGATGGCACTGAAGCTTTCTTT.

The CDR3 reads CASSSPTGPYDNSPLHF. The CDR3 DNA reads as TGTGCCAGCAGCTCTCCGACAGGTCCTTACGACAATTCACCCCTCCACTTT. The chain combines TRBV9 with TRBJ1-6, with TRBD1 as a possible D gene (6 bases). Germline values: CDR1 SGDLS, CDR2 YYNGEE. V was shortened by 4 bases and J by 7 bases, with 21 bases between the two germline ends. CDR3 size: 17 residues.

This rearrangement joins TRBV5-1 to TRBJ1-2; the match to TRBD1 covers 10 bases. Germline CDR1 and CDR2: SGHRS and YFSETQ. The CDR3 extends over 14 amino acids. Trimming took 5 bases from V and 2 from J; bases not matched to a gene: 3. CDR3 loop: CASSGGQGNYGYTF. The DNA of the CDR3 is TGCGCCAGCAGTGGGGGACAGGGGAACTATGGCTACACCTTC.

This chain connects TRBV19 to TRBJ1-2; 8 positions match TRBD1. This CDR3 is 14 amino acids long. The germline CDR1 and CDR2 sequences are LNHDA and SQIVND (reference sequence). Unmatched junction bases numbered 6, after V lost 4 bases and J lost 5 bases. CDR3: CASSTDRGRYGYTF. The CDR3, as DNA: TGTGCCAGTAGTACAGACAGGGGTCGGTATGGCTACACCTTC.

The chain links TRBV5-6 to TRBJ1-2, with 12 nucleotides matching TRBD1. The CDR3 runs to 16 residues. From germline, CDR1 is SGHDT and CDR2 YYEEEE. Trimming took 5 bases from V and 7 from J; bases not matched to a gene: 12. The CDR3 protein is CASRTNPGQGAGGYTF. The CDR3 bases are TGTGCCAGCAGGACCAACCCGGGACAGGGGGCGGGTGGCTACACCTTC.

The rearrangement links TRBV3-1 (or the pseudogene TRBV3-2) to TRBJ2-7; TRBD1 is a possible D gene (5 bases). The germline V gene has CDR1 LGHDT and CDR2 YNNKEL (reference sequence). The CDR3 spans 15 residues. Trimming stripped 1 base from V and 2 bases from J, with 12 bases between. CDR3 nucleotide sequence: TGTGCCAGCAGCCAAGCAGGGTCCTTGGCCTACGAGCAGTACTTC. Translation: CASSQAGSLAYEQYF.

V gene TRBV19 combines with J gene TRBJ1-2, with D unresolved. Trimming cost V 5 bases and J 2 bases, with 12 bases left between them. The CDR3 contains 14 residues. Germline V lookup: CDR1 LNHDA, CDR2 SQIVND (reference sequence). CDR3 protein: CASSLPTLNYGYTF. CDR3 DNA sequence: TGTGCCAGTAGTCTCCCGACACTAAACTATGGCTACACCTTC.

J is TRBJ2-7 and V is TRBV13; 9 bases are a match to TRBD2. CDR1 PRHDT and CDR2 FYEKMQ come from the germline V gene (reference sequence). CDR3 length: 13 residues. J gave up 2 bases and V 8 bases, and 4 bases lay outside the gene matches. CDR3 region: CASGLAGTYEQYF. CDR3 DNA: TGTGCCAGCGGGCTAGCGGGAACCTACGAGCAGTACTTC.

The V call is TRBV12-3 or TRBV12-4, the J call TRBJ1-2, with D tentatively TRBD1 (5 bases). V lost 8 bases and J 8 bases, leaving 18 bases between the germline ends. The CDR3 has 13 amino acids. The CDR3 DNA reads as TGTGCCAGCGGGTTCAGGGACTTAGTAGGCTACACCTTC. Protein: CASGFRDLVGYTF.

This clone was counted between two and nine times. CDR3 region: CASRPSHGELFF. The CDR3 DNA reads as TGTGCCAGCAGACCATCCCACGGGGAGCTGTTTTTT. This chain connects TRBV25-1 to TRBJ2-2, with D hard to call. Trimming left V 6 bases short and J 7 bases short, with 9 bases between. Germline V lookup: CDR1 MGHDK, CDR2 SYGVNS. The CDR3 has 12 residues. The full variable domain, with the rest looked up from reference TRBV25-1 and TRBJ2-2, is EADIYQTPRYLVIGTGKKITLECSQTMGHDKMYWYQQDPGMELHLIHYSYGVNSTEKGDLSSESTVSRIRTEHFPLTLESARPSHTSQYLCASRPSHGELFFGEGSRLTVL.

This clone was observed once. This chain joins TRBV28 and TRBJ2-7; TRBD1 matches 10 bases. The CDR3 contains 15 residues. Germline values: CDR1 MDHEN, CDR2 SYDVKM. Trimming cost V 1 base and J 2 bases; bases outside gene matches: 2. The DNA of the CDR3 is TGTGCCAGCAGTTTATTGGGGACAGGGGCCTACGAGCAGTACTTC. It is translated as CASSLLGTGAYEQYF.

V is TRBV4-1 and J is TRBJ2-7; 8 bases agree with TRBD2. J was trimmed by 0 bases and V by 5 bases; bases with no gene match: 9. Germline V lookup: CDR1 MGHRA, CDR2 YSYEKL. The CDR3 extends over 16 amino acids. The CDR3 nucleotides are TGCGCCAGCAGCTCCGGGAGGGGCCCTAACTCCTACGAGCAGTACTTC. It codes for CASSSGRGPNSYEQYF.

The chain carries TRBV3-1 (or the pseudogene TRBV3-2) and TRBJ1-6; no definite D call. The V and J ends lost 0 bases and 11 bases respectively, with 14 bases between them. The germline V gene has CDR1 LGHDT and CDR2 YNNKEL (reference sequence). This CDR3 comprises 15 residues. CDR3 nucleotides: TGTGCCAGCAGCCAAGAAATCATCCGGGGAACACCCCTCCACTTT. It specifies CASSQEIIRGTPLHF.

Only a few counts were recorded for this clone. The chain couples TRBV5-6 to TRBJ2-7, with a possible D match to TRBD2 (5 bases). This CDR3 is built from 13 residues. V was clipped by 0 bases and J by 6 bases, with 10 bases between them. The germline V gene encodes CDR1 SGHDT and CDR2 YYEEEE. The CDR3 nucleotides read TGTGCCAGCAGCTTGGCCGGAGGATCCGAGCAGTACTTC. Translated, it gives CASSLAGGSEQYF.

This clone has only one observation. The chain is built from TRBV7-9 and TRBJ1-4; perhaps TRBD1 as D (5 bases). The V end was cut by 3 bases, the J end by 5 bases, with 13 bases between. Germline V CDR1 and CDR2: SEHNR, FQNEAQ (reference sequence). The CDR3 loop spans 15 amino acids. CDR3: CASSFRDEANEKLFF. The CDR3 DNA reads TGTGCCAGCAGCTTTAGGGACGAGGCCAATGAAAAACTGTTTTTT.

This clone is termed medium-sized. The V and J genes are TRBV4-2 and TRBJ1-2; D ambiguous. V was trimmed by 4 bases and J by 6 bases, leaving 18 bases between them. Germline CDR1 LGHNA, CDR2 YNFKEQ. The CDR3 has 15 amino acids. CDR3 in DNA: TGTGCCAGCAGCCCGTCGTCGGGTCCCACCGATGGCTACACCTTC. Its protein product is CASSPSSGPTDGYTF.